This record concerns one TCR beta chain sequence. This clone appeared a single time. Its antigen target is currently unknown. There are no base qualities to consult, and no much larger clone falls within one base. This sample was taken from a study of T cell responses to AZD1222 COVID-19 vaccine (dated by TCRdb to the early 2020s). As for the study more broadly: A total of 230 to 250 trial participants underwent TCR sequencing, of whom around 200 received two doses of AZD1222 and 26 received two doses of the MenACWY control vaccine. Trial participants were enrolled into age subgroups of 18-55, 56-69 and 70-plus years, which contained approximately 150, 30 and 60 TCR-sequenced participants, respectively.

The CDR3 regions of human TCRbeta chains were analyzed by immunosequencing. In the authors' own workflow: TCRs in the repertoires were matched against a reference library of SARS-CoV-2-specific TCRs that had been generated with the MIRA antigen-specificity platform. Breadth was defined as the fraction of unique TCRs that were SARS-CoV-2-associated, and depth was defined as the fraction of total T cells that were SARS-CoV-2-associated. Each spike-specific TCR was assigned to its reactive spike region and to a CD4 or CD8 class using the MIRA data. Log10-transformed breadth and depth values were compared by one-way ANOVA with Sidak's multiple comparisons tests. In its TCRdb copy, this immuneACCESS table keeps in-frame sequences only and misses some clones. Where compared with another copy, unresolved V genes explain less than half of these, and the others have no known cause. That table gives V, J and clone size, and the DNA gave D and trimming. The sample contains just over 90,000 clones, 80% to 90% of them found a single time. Under 3% of the sample rests with the top ten.

Findings and caveats that apply to the study as a whole: The 56-69-year group was small, and its depth increase did not reach significance, likely because of low power. Reportedly, close to half of the unique spike-specific TCRs recognized epitopes lying outside the regions that are mutated in the B.1.351 and B.1.1.7 variants. Most participants were white British and females outnumbered males, and the authors suggested that clonal diversity may have been underestimated. Conclusions about previously exposed vaccinees are limited because only six or seven AZD1222 recipients were SARS-CoV-2 seropositive at baseline. Spike-specific TCR breadth and depth rose significantly after two AZD1222 doses compared with day 0 and with MenACWY recipients. No day 14 peak-response samples were available, so repertoires were characterized only after the peak T cell response. The whole spike protein was spanned by vaccine-associated CD4 TCRs, and dominant responses were seen in regions 160-218 and 743-854.

The CDR3 starts with the cysteine, ends with the phenylalanine, and has 18 residues. CDR3 DNA is the only sequence kept; it has 54 bases, read in frame from the first base. V ends up 2 bases short and J 5 bases short, with an unmatched junction base count of 13. CDR1 SGHTA and CDR2 FQGNSA are derived from the germline V gene. The time point label for this specimen denotes: about 28 days (+/-7) after the second vaccine dose. AZD1222 recipients with second doses at about 4 weeks or about 12 weeks were pooled, because spike-specific TCR depth and breadth did not differ between schedules. Vaccinee samples were obtained from the UK trials COV001 and COV002, which included a single-blind randomized controlled phase 2/3 trial of AZD1222 (ChAdOx1 nCoV-19) in healthy adults. For TCRbeta chain sequencing, PBMC samples from trial participants were taken at day 0 and at day 28 after the second dose.

Recombination connected TRBV7-2 to TRBJ2-3; 10 bases in the junction line up with TRBD2. The receptor's source is an adult who received the AZD1222 COVID-19 vaccine. The sequences come from peripheral blood, collected 28 days after the second AZD1222 dose. The CDR3 reads as follows: CASSLFGRASGSEDTQYF. In nucleotide form, the sequence is TGTGCCAGCAGCTTATTTGGGAGGGCTAGCGGGAGCGAAGATACGCAGTATTTT.